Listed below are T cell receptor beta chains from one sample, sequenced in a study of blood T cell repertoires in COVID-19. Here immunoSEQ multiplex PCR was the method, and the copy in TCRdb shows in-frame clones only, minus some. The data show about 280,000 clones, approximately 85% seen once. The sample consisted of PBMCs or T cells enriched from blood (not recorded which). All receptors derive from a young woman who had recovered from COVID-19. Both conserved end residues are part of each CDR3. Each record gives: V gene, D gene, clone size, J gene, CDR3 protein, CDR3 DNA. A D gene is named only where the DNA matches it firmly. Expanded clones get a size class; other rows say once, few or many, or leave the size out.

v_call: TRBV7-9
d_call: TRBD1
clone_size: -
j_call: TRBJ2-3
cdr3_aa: CASSFWTGPSTDTQYF
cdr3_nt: TGTGCCAGCAGCTTTTGGACAGGGCCTAGCACAGATACGCAGTATTTT

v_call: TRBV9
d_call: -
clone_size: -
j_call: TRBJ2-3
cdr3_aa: CASSPRVLSTDTQYF
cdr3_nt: TGTGCCAGCAGCCCTCGCGTCCTTAGCACAGATACGCAGTATTTT

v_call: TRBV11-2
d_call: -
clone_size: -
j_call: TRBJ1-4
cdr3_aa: CASSLTGYPNEKLFF
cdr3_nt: TGTGCCAGCAGCTTAACAGGGTATCCTAATGAAAAACTGTTTTTT

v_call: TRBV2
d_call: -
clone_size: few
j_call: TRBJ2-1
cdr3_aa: CATSLRDEQFF
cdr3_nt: TGTGCCACCAGTCTTCGGGATGAGCAGTTCTTC

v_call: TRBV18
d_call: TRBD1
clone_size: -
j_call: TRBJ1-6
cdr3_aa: CASSPILGQGTNSPLHF
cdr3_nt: TGTGCCAGCTCACCAATTCTGGGACAGGGGACTAATTCACCCCTCCACTTT

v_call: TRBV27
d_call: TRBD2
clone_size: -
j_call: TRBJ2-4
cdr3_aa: CASSPGTSGRAGGVIQYF
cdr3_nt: TGTGCCAGCAGCCCAGGGACTAGCGGGAGGGCCGGCGGTGTCATTCAGTACTTC

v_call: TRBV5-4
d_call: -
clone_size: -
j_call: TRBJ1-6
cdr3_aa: CASSPGEQLNSPLHF
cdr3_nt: TGTGCCAGCAGCCCCGGGGAGCAACTTAATTCACCCCTCCACTTT

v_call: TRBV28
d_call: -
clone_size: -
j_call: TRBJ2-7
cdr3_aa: CASSSNPGSTHEQYF
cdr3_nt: TGTGCCAGCAGTTCAAATCCGGGATCGACACACGAGCAGTACTTC

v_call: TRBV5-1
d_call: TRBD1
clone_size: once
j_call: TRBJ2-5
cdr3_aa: CASSLALTGGRETQYF
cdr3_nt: TGCGCCAGCAGCTTGGCTCTGACAGGGGGGCGTGAGACCCAGTACTTC

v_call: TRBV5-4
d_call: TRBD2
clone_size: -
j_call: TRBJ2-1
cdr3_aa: CASSLAGRTSGRSEQFF
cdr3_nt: TGTGCCAGCAGCTTGGCCGGGCGGACTAGCGGGAGAAGTGAGCAGTTCTTC

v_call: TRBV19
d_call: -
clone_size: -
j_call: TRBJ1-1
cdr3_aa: CASSIYGGNTEAFF
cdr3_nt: TGTGCCAGTAGTATATACGGGGGGAACACTGAAGCTTTCTTT

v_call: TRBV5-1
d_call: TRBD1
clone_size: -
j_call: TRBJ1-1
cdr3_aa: CASSEGQGLAEAFF
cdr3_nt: TGCGCCAGCAGCGAGGGACAGGGTTTGGCTGAAGCTTTCTTT

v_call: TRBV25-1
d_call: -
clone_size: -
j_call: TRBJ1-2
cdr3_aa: CASSEWGDRNYGYTF
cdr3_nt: TGTGCCAGCAGTGAATGGGGGGATCGTAACTATGGCTACACCTTC

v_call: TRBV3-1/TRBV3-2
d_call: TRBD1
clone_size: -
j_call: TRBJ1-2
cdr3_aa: CASSRGQANGYTF
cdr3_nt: TGTGCCAGCAGCCGGGGACAGGCCAATGGCTACACCTTC

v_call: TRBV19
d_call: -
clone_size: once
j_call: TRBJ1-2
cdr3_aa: CASSYRQAGYTF
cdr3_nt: TGTGCCAGTAGTTATCGACAGGCTGGCTACACCTTC

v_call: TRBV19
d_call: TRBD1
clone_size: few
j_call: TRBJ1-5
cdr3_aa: CASRETGQGNQPQHF
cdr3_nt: TGTGCCAGTAGAGAAACGGGACAGGGCAATCAGCCCCAGCATTTT

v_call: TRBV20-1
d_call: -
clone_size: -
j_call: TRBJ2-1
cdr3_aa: CSASPAVKEQFF
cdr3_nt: TGCAGTGCTAGTCCGGCGGTAAAAGAGCAGTTCTTC

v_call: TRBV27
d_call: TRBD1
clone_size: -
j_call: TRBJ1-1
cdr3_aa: CASSTRQGRNTEAFF
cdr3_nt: TGTGCCAGCAGTACCCGACAGGGGAGGAACACTGAAGCTTTCTTT

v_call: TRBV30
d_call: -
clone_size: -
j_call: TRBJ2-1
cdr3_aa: CAWKGGTYNEQFF
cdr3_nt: TGTGCCTGGAAGGGCGGGACCTACAATGAGCAGTTCTTC

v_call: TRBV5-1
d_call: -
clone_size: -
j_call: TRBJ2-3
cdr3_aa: CASSLRRVLTDTQYF
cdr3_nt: TGCGCCAGCAGCTTGAGACGGGTCCTCACAGATACGCAGTATTTT

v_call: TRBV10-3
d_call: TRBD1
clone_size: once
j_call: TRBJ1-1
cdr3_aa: CAISGRDSEAFF
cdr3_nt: TGTGCCATCAGTGGGCGGGACAGTGAAGCTTTCTTT

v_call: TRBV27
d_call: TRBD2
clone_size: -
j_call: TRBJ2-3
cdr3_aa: CASSLAPSGRAKDTQYF
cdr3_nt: TGTGCCAGCAGTTTAGCGCCTAGCGGGAGGGCCAAAGATACGCAGTATTTT

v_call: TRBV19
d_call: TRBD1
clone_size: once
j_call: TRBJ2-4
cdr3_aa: CASSSDPGQGVSAKNIQYF
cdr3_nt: TGTGCCAGTAGTTCAGATCCGGGACAGGGTGTTTCCGCCAAAAACATTCAGTACTTC

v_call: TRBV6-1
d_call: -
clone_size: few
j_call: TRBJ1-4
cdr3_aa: CASSEGEGGGEKLFF
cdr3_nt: TGTGCCAGCAGTGAGGGGGAGGGAGGTGGTGAAAAACTGTTTTTT

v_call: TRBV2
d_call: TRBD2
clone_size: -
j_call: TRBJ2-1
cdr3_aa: CASSTVAGGTYNEQFF
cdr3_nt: TGTGCCAGCAGTACCGTAGCGGGGGGTACCTACAATGAGCAGTTCTTC

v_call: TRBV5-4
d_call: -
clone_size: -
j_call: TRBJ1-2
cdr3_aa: CASSLWAGHLDYGYTF
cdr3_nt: TGTGCCAGCAGCTTGTGGGCAGGCCATCTTGACTATGGCTACACCTTC

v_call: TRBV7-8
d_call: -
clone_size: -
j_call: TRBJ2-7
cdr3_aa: CASSLGALGGRDEQYF
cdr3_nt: TGTGCCAGCAGCTTAGGCGCGCTGGGAGGTCGGGACGAGCAGTACTTC

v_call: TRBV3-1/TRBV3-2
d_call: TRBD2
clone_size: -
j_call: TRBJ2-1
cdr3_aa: CASSQETGLAIQEQFF
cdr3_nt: TGTGCCAGCAGCCAAGAAACGGGACTAGCGATACAGGAGCAGTTCTTC

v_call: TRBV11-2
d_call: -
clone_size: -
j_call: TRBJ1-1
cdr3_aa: CASSPGGVGNTEAFF
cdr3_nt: TGTGCCAGCAGCCCCGGCGGGGTTGGGAACACTGAAGCTTTCTTT

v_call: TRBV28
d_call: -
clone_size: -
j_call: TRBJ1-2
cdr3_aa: CASRTPGFYGYTF
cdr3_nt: TGTGCCAGCAGAACACCGGGTTTCTATGGCTACACCTTC

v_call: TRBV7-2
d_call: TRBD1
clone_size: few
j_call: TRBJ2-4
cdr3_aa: CASSAGQGNIQYF
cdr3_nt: TGTGCCAGCAGCGCGGGACAGGGGAACATTCAGTACTTC

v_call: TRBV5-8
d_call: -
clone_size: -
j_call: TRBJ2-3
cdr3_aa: CASRVLGLDTDTQYF
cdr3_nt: TGTGCCAGCAGGGTCCTGGGCCTCGACACAGATACGCAGTATTTT

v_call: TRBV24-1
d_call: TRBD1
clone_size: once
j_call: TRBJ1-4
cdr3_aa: CATSDPRTGATNEKLFF
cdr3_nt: TGTGCCACCAGTGATCCCCGGACAGGGGCAACTAATGAAAAACTGTTTTTT

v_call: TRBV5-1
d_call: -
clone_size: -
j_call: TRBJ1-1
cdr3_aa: CASSLWTVNTEAFF
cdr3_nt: TGCGCCAGCAGCTTATGGACAGTGAACACTGAAGCTTTCTTT

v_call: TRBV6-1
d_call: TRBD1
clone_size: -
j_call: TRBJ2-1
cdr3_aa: CASSGGQGPTYNEQFF
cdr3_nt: TGTGCCAGCAGTGGGGGACAGGGCCCTACCTACAATGAGCAGTTCTTC

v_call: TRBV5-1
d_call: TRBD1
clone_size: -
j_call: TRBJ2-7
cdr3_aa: CASSLDAGGTYEQYF
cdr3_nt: TGCGCCAGCAGCTTGGACGCAGGGGGAACCTACGAGCAGTACTTC

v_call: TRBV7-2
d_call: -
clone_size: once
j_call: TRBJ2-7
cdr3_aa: CASSLAPGRDEQYF
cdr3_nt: TGTGCCAGCAGCTTGGCGCCGGGGAGAGACGAGCAGTACTTC

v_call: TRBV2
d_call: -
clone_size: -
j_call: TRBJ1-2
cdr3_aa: CASSDGPGMVDGYTF
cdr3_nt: TGTGCCAGCAGTGATGGGCCGGGAATGGTGGATGGCTACACCTTC

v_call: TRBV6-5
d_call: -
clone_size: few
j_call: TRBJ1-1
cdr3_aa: CASTHRQYSNTEAFF
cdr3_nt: TGTGCCTCCACCCACAGACAATACTCGAACACTGAAGCTTTCTTT

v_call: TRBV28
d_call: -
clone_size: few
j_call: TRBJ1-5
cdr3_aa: CASRSQVNSNQPQHF
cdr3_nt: TGTGCCAGCAGGTCACAGGTTAATAGCAATCAGCCCCAGCATTTT

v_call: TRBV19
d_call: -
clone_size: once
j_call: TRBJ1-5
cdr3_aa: CASSKGVNQPQHF
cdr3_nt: TGTGCCAGTAGTAAGGGGGTGAATCAGCCCCAGCATTTT

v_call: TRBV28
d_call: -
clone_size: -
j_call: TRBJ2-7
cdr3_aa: CASSLSSATPHRVRNEQYF
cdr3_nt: TGTGCCAGCAGTTTATCATCCGCCACCCCTCACAGGGTACGAAACGAGCAGTACTTC

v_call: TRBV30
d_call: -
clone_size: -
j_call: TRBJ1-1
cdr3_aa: CAWSRDWNTEAFF
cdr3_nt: TGTGCCTGGTCCCGAGACTGGAACACTGAAGCTTTCTTT

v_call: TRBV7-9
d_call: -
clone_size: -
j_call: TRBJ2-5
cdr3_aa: CASSPRRRGMQETQYF
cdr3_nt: TGTGCCAGCAGCCCCAGGCGTAGGGGGATGCAAGAGACCCAGTACTTC

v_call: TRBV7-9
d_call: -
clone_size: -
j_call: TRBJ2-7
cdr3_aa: CASSRIANSYEQYF
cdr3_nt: TGTGCCAGCAGCCGTATAGCGAACTCCTACGAGCAGTACTTC

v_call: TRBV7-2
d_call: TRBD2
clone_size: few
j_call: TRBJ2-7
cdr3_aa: CASSFPGLGPSSYEQYF
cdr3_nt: TGTGCCAGCAGCTTCCCGGGACTAGGGCCGAGCTCCTACGAGCAGTACTTC

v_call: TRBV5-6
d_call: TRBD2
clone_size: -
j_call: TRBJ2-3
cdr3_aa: CASSLGLAMADTQYF
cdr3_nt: TGTGCCAGCAGCCTGGGACTAGCGATGGCAGATACGCAGTATTTT